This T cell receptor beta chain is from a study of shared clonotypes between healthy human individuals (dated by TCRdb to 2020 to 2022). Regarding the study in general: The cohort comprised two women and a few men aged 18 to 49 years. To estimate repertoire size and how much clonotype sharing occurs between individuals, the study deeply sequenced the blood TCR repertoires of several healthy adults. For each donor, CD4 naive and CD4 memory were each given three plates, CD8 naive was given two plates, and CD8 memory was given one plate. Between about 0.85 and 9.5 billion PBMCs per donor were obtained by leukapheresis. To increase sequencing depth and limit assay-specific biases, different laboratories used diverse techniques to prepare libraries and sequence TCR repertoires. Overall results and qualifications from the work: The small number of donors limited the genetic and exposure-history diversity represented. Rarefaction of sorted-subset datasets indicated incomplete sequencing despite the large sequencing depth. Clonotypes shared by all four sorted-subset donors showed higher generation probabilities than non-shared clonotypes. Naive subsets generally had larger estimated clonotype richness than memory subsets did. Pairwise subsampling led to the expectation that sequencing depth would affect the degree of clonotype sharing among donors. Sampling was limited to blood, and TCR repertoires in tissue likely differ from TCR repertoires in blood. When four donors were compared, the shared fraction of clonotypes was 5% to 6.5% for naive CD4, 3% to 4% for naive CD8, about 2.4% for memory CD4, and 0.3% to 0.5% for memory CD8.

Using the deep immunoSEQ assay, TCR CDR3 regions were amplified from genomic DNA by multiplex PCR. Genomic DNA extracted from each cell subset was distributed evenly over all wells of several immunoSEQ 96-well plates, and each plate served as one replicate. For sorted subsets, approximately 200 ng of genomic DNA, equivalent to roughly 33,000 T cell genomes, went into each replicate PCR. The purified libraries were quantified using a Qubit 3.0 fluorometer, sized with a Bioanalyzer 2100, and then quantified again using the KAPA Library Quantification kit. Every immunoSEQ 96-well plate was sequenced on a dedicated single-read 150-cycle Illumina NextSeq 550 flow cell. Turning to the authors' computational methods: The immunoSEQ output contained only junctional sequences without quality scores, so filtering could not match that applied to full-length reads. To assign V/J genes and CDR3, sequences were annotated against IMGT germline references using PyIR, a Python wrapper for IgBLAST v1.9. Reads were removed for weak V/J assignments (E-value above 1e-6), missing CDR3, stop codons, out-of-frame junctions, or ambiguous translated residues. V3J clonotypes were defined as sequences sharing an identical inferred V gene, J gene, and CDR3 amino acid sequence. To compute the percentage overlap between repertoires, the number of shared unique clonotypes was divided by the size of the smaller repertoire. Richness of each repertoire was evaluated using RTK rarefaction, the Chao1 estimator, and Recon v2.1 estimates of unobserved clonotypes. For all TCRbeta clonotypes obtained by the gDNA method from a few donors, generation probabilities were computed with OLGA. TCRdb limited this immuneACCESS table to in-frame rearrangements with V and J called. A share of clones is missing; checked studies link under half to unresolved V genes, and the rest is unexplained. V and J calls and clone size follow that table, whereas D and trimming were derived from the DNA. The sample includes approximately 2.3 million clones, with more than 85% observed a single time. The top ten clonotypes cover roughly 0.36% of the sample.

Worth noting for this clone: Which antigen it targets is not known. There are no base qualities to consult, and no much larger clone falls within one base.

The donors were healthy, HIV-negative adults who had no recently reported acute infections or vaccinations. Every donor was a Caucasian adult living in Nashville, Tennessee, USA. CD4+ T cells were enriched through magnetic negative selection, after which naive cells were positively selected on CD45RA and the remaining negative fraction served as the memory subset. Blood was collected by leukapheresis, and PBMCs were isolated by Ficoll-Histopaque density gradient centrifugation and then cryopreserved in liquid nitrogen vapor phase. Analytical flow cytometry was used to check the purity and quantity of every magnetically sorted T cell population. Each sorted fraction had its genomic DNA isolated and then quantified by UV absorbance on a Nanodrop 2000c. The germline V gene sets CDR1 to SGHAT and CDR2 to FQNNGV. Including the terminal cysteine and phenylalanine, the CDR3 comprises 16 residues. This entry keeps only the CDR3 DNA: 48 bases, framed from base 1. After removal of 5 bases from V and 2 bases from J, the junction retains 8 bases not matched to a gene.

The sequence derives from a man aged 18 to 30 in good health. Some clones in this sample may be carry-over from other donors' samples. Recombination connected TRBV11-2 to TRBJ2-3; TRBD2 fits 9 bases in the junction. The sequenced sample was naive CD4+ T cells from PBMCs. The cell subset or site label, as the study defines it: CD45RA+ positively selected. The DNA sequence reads TGTGCCAGCAGCCCAGGGACTAGCAGAATCACAGATACGCAGTATTTT. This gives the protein CASSPGTSRITDTQYF.